These 10 T cell receptor beta chains share one sample of origin, sequenced in a study of cytomegalovirus exposure and HLA in healthy donors. Researchers ran the PCR with 60 Vbeta and 13 Jbeta primers. Data came from immunoSEQ multiplex PCR; TCRdb stores just in-frame clones and leaves some out. Altogether nearly 80,000 clones are present, 79% being singletons, with the ten largest covering around 21%. Sequencing was performed on PBMCs. Receptors originate from a woman in her forties in good health and CMV-seropositive.

The V call is TRBV5-1, the J call TRBJ2-3; tentatively, D is TRBD1 (5 bases). Trimming pared 3 bases from V and 0 bases from J, leaving 8 bases between. The CDR3 is 14 residues long. The germline CDR1 and CDR2 sequences are SGHRS and YFSETQ. The CDR3 protein is CASSSTGSTDTQYF. CDR3 coding DNA: TGCGCCAGCAGCTCTACAGGTAGCACAGATACGCAGTATTTT.

There are a few counts of this clone. The chain links TRBV7-9 to TRBJ2-1; maybe TRBD2 (6 bases). This CDR3 is 14 amino acids long. Trimming left V 1 base short and J 9 bases short, with 13 bases between. Germline CDR1 is SEHNR and CDR2 is FQNEAQ (reference sequence). This CDR3 is CASSLGLDGGEQFF. The CDR3 region has the DNA TGTGCCAGCAGCTTAGGACTAGATGGGGGTGAGCAGTTCTTC.

This rearrangement joins TRBV6-1 to TRBJ1-2, with D hard to call. Germline CDR1 and CDR2: MNHNS and SASEGT. This CDR3 is built from 13 residues. V was clipped by 6 bases and J by 2 bases, with 10 bases between them. The CDR3 sequence is CASSILENYGYTF. The DNA of the CDR3 is TGTGCCAGCAGCATACTTGAAAACTATGGCTACACCTTC.

The chain employs TRBV5-4 and TRBJ1-2; no clear D gene. CDR3 length equals 13 residues. V lost 4 bases to trimming and J lost 3 bases, with 10 bases between them. The germline V gene has CDR1 SGHNT and CDR2 YYREEE (reference sequence). The CDR3 region is CASSTFTDYGYTF. As DNA, the CDR3 is TGTGCCAGCAGCACATTCACAGACTATGGCTACACCTTC.

V gene TRBV19 combines with J gene TRBJ1-1; 7 nucleotides match TRBD1. V lost 4 bases to trimming and J lost 5 bases; unmatched junction nucleotides: 16. Germline lookup yields CDR1 LNHDA and CDR2 SQIVND (reference sequence). The CDR3 extends over 17 amino acids. CDR3 nucleotide sequence: TGTGCCAGTAGTAGTCTAGGTAGGAGTCAGGGGGGTACTGAAGCTTTCTTT. Translated, it gives CASSSLGRSQGGTEAFF.

The J gene is TRBJ1-4, the V gene TRBV4-2, with 9 bases fitting TRBD1. The ends lost 4 bases at V and 4 bases at J; junction bases unmatched: 7. This CDR3 is built from 16 residues. CDR1 LGHNA and CDR2 YNFKEQ come from the germline V gene. CDR3 region: CASSPGQGRGNEKLFF. The CDR3 bases are TGTGCCAGCAGCCCGGGACAGGGCAGGGGTAATGAAAAACTGTTTTTT.

J is TRBJ1-2 and V is TRBV29-1, with D uncertain. Trimming removed 6 bases at V and 10 bases at J, with 15 bases between. The germline gives CDR1 SQVTM, CDR2 ANQGSEA. This CDR3 has 11 amino acids. CDR3 residues: CSVGETLTYTF. The CDR3 DNA reads as TGCAGCGTCGGAGAGACTTTAACCTACACCTTC.

The chain uses TRBV9 and TRBJ1-2, with 10 bases aligning to TRBD1. The CDR3 loop spans 15 amino acids. Germline loops: CDR1 SGDLS, CDR2 YYNGEE. V shed 0 bases, J shed 3 bases, and the junction held 2 bases outside the gene matches. The CDR3 region is CASSVGTGGDYGYTF. The CDR3 coding sequence is TGTGCCAGCAGCGTAGGGACAGGGGGTGACTATGGCTACACCTTC.

The chain combines TRBV6-5 with TRBJ2-7, with D possibly matching TRBD1 (6 bases). Germline CDR1 reads MNHEY; CDR2 reads SVGAGI. The CDR3 contains 13 residues. The V end lost 6 bases, the J end lost 5 bases, and 14 bases lay between the germline ends. DNA of the CDR3: TGTGCCAGCAGCCCAGGGGACGGGGACGAGCAGTACTTC. This codes for CASSPGDGDEQYF.

The J gene is TRBJ1-1, the V gene TRBV30; D unclear. V shed 6 bases and J shed 6 bases, with 14 bases lying between them. Germline loops: CDR1 GTSNPN, CDR2 SVGIG (reference sequence). This CDR3 contains 12 residues. The CDR3 coding sequence is TGTGCCTGCCGCCCTAGACCGGCTGAAGCTTTCTTT. As protein: CACRPRPAEAFF.